Listed below are T cell receptor beta chains from one sample, sequenced in a study of blood T cell repertoires in COVID-19. Here immunoSEQ multiplex PCR was the method, and the copy in TCRdb shows in-frame clones only, minus some. This sample has 230,000 or so clones, with less than 90% found just once. The sample taken for sequencing was peripheral blood. The receptors stem from a man aged 25 to 40 with active or convalescent COVID-19. Each CDR3 is given without its conserved first and last residue. Fields, in order: V gene, J gene, clone size, D gene, CDR3 protein. D genes are given only for firm matches. Not every row has a clone size; where given, it reads once, few, many or a size class.

v_gene: TRBV4-1
j_gene: TRBJ2-7
abundance: NA
d_gene: TRBD2
CDR3aa: ASSHFFMERGPYEQY

v_gene: TRBV28
j_gene: TRBJ2-5
abundance: NA
d_gene: NA
CDR3aa: ASSPTGEGYQETQY

v_gene: TRBV27
j_gene: TRBJ2-2
abundance: NA
d_gene: TRBD2
CDR3aa: ASTRGAGELF

v_gene: TRBV19
j_gene: TRBJ1-2
abundance: NA
d_gene: NA
CDR3aa: ATTRGHPGYGYT

v_gene: TRBV24-1
j_gene: TRBJ2-1
abundance: NA
d_gene: TRBD1
CDR3aa: ATSSKGRGHDEQF

v_gene: TRBV6-5
j_gene: TRBJ1-1
abundance: NA
d_gene: TRBD1
CDR3aa: ASSYTGQGAEAF

v_gene: TRBV19
j_gene: TRBJ2-7
abundance: NA
d_gene: TRBD1
CDR3aa: ATRQGSSYEQY

v_gene: TRBV29-1
j_gene: TRBJ1-3
abundance: NA
d_gene: NA
CDR3aa: SVSSRNTIY

v_gene: TRBV5-1
j_gene: TRBJ1-6
abundance: NA
d_gene: NA
CDR3aa: ASSLSRVNSPLH

v_gene: TRBV9
j_gene: TRBJ1-4
abundance: NA
d_gene: TRBD1
CDR3aa: ASSTHSGQPNEKLF

v_gene: TRBV7-9
j_gene: TRBJ2-2
abundance: NA
d_gene: NA
CDR3aa: ASSLDQGGRGTGELF

v_gene: TRBV27
j_gene: TRBJ2-7
abundance: NA
d_gene: TRBD2
CDR3aa: ASRPTGLAGYEQY

v_gene: TRBV28
j_gene: TRBJ1-4
abundance: NA
d_gene: NA
CDR3aa: ASSEGGLANEKLF

v_gene: TRBV18
j_gene: TRBJ1-1
abundance: once
d_gene: NA
CDR3aa: ASSPGRDTEAF

v_gene: TRBV28
j_gene: TRBJ1-1
abundance: few
d_gene: NA
CDR3aa: ASSPWTAKNTEAF

v_gene: TRBV19
j_gene: TRBJ1-5
abundance: NA
d_gene: NA
CDR3aa: ASSIVEGYNQPQH

v_gene: TRBV29-1
j_gene: TRBJ1-4
abundance: NA
d_gene: NA
CDR3aa: SVRGGAHEKLF

v_gene: TRBV10-1
j_gene: TRBJ2-2
abundance: NA
d_gene: TRBD2
CDR3aa: ATSGGGTGTGELF

v_gene: TRBV19
j_gene: TRBJ2-4
abundance: NA
d_gene: NA
CDR3aa: ASSIPSEKNIQY

v_gene: TRBV28
j_gene: TRBJ2-1
abundance: NA
d_gene: NA
CDR3aa: ASSLGGASNEQF

v_gene: TRBV12-3/TRBV12-4
j_gene: TRBJ1-2
abundance: NA
d_gene: NA
CDR3aa: ASSLGAQWGYT

v_gene: TRBV9
j_gene: TRBJ1-4
abundance: NA
d_gene: TRBD1
CDR3aa: ASSGGDRAEKLF

v_gene: TRBV15
j_gene: TRBJ1-1
abundance: NA
d_gene: NA
CDR3aa: ATSRRGHTEAF

v_gene: TRBV27
j_gene: TRBJ1-2
abundance: NA
d_gene: TRBD1
CDR3aa: ASSFGTGKLYGYT

v_gene: TRBV7-2
j_gene: TRBJ2-7
abundance: NA
d_gene: TRBD2
CDR3aa: ASSIGSLAGGSGYEQY

v_gene: TRBV5-1
j_gene: TRBJ2-3
abundance: NA
d_gene: NA
CDR3aa: ASSLEGSRTDTQY

v_gene: TRBV7-2
j_gene: TRBJ2-1
abundance: NA
d_gene: TRBD2
CDR3aa: ASSLVAGVVYNEQF

v_gene: TRBV10-3
j_gene: TRBJ2-5
abundance: NA
d_gene: NA
CDR3aa: AISGTDGQTQY

v_gene: TRBV6-6
j_gene: TRBJ1-5
abundance: NA
d_gene: NA
CDR3aa: ASSIIFRGVGQPQH

v_gene: TRBV28
j_gene: TRBJ2-1
abundance: once
d_gene: NA
CDR3aa: ASSFTGYHAKEF

v_gene: TRBV6-5
j_gene: TRBJ1-6
abundance: NA
d_gene: NA
CDR3aa: ASTGFSYNSPLH

v_gene: TRBV12-5
j_gene: TRBJ2-1
abundance: once
d_gene: NA
CDR3aa: ASGFGTRGYNEQF

v_gene: TRBV25-1
j_gene: TRBJ1-2
abundance: NA
d_gene: TRBD1
CDR3aa: ASSEYRGNGYT

v_gene: TRBV6-5
j_gene: TRBJ1-5
abundance: NA
d_gene: NA
CDR3aa: ASSALLGNQPQH

v_gene: TRBV7-3
j_gene: TRBJ2-1
abundance: once
d_gene: NA
CDR3aa: ASTHSREQF

v_gene: TRBV15
j_gene: TRBJ1-4
abundance: NA
d_gene: NA
CDR3aa: ATSRVWEGPNEKLF

v_gene: TRBV7-2
j_gene: TRBJ1-4
abundance: NA
d_gene: NA
CDR3aa: ASSLGSGINEKLF

v_gene: TRBV11-2
j_gene: TRBJ2-7
abundance: NA
d_gene: TRBD2
CDR3aa: ASSIEELAGYEQY

v_gene: TRBV19
j_gene: TRBJ1-5
abundance: NA
d_gene: TRBD1
CDR3aa: ASKIGQGNQPQH

v_gene: TRBV18
j_gene: TRBJ2-1
abundance: NA
d_gene: TRBD1
CDR3aa: ASSLDRDYYNEQF

v_gene: TRBV10-3
j_gene: TRBJ2-2
abundance: NA
d_gene: NA
CDR3aa: AISDLDTGRELF

v_gene: TRBV28
j_gene: TRBJ1-1
abundance: NA
d_gene: NA
CDR3aa: ASSTRAGYDTEAF

v_gene: TRBV6-5
j_gene: TRBJ2-3
abundance: NA
d_gene: TRBD1
CDR3aa: ASSYSPTGQVDTQY

v_gene: TRBV9
j_gene: TRBJ1-1
abundance: once
d_gene: NA
CDR3aa: ASSVGGKSEAF

v_gene: TRBV4-3
j_gene: TRBJ2-7
abundance: NA
d_gene: NA
CDR3aa: ASSPYQGAEQY

v_gene: TRBV7-6
j_gene: TRBJ2-7
abundance: once
d_gene: NA
CDR3aa: ASSLGTSAAYEQY

v_gene: TRBV2
j_gene: TRBJ1-5
abundance: NA
d_gene: TRBD1
CDR3aa: ASRARQGGYQPQH

v_gene: TRBV28
j_gene: TRBJ1-1
abundance: NA
d_gene: NA
CDR3aa: ASSLNGADNAV

v_gene: TRBV3-1/TRBV3-2
j_gene: TRBJ1-2
abundance: NA
d_gene: NA
CDR3aa: ASSHKTGDYT

v_gene: TRBV4-2
j_gene: TRBJ2-7
abundance: once
d_gene: TRBD2
CDR3aa: ASSLVAGEGYEQY

v_gene: TRBV7-2
j_gene: TRBJ1-3
abundance: NA
d_gene: NA
CDR3aa: ASSLDVSGGNTIY

v_gene: TRBV7-2
j_gene: TRBJ2-1
abundance: NA
d_gene: NA
CDR3aa: ASSRRTLHLRSLEQF

v_gene: TRBV4-1
j_gene: TRBJ2-7
abundance: NA
d_gene: NA
CDR3aa: ASSQKQGYEQY

v_gene: TRBV3-1/TRBV3-2
j_gene: TRBJ2-1
abundance: NA
d_gene: NA
CDR3aa: ASSPLTSSNEQF

v_gene: TRBV11-3
j_gene: TRBJ1-5
abundance: few
d_gene: TRBD1
CDR3aa: ASSSQGARNQPQH